This entry lists 32 T cell receptor beta chains sequenced from one sample in a study of shared clonotypes between healthy human individuals. Measured with immunoSEQ multiplex PCR; TCRdb has only the in-frame clones, and not every one. The top ten hold roughly 0.56% of the sample, which has more than 1 million clones, around 82% seen once. The sample was memory CD4+ T cells from PBMCs. Subset reported: CD45RA-negative fraction. The receptors derive from a man younger than 30 in good health. Some clones in this sample may be carry-over from other donors' samples.

This clone has a handful of counts. The rearrangement links TRBV19 to TRBJ1-4; D call uncertain. The CDR3 has 11 residues. CDR1 and CDR2 from the germline V gene are LNHDA and SQIVND (reference sequence). V was trimmed by 10 bases and J by 5 bases, leaving 8 bases between them. The CDR3 is CATESNEKLFF. In DNA form, the CDR3 reads TGTGCCACTGAATCGAATGAAAAACTGTTTTTT.

Only one count was recorded for this clone. The rearrangement joins TRBV23-1 to TRBJ2-7; D unresolved. TRBV23-1 qualifies as an ORF whose function is uncertain. With 6 bases removed from V and 1 base from J, the gap between germline ends came to 4 bases. This CDR3 comprises 11 residues. The CDR3 is CASRGSYEQYF. The CDR3 DNA is TGCGCCAGCAGGGGTTCCTACGAGCAGTACTTC.

The chain uses TRBV5-4 and TRBJ2-3; D not resolved. The CDR3 runs 14 residues. Germline CDR1 reads SGHNT; CDR2 reads YYREEE (reference sequence). V lost 3 bases to trimming and J lost 1 base, with 9 bases between them. CDR3 protein: CASSSVLGTDTQYF. For the CDR3, the DNA is TGTGCCAGCAGCTCGGTCCTAGGCACAGATACGCAGTATTTT. The whole variable domain, remainder taken from reference TRBV5-4 and TRBJ2-3, is ETGVTQSPTHLIKTRGQQVTLRCSSQSGHNTVSWYQQALGQGPQFIFQYYREEENGRGNFPPRFSGLQFPNYSSELNVNALELDDSALYLCASSSVLGTDTQYFGPGTRLTVL.

The chain carries TRBV19 and TRBJ1-1; 9 bases line up with TRBD1. Germline-derived CDR1 and CDR2 are LNHDA and SQIVND (reference sequence). This CDR3 has 15 residues. J was trimmed by 8 bases and V by 5 bases; bases with no gene match: 12. The CDR3 nucleotides read TGTGCCAGTAGTGGACGGGGAACAGGGGGCGCGGAAGCTTTCTTT. Its protein is CASSGRGTGGAEAFF.

This clone was observed a single time. The chain uses TRBV7-3 and TRBJ2-3; D call uncertain. The CDR3 totals 15 residues. The V end was cut by 5 bases, the J end by 4 bases, with 16 bases between. Germline CDR1 SGHTA, CDR2 FQGTGA. The CDR3 protein is CASSPRSSSADTQYF. In nucleotides, the CDR3 is TGTGCCAGCAGCCCAAGGAGCAGTTCCGCAGATACGCAGTATTTT.

This clone was seen once. This chain uses TRBV29-1 with TRBJ2-1; 9 bases agree with TRBD2. The CDR3 has 12 residues. CDR1 and CDR2 from the germline V gene are SQVTM and ANQGSEA. With V trimmed by 5 bases and J by 9 bases, 5 bases remained unmatched. The CDR3 spells CSVSREGAEQFF. CDR3 nucleotides: TGCAGCGTTTCGCGGGAGGGGGCTGAGCAGTTCTTC.

V gene TRBV5-1 combines with J gene TRBJ2-7; 9 bases are a match to TRBD1. With 7 bases clipped from V and 2 bases from J, the junction kept 13 bases outside the gene matches. Germline V CDR1 and CDR2: SGHRS, YFSETQ. The CDR3 consists of 16 residues. The CDR3 is CASGFSRTGDPYEQYF. CDR3 DNA: TGCGCCAGCGGGTTCTCCAGGACAGGGGACCCCTACGAGCAGTACTTC.

V gene TRBV7-6 combines with J gene TRBJ2-5; 8 positions agree with TRBD2. Germline CDR1 reads SGHVS; CDR2 reads FNYEAQ. The CDR3 covers 14 residues. The V and J ends lost 6 bases and 5 bases, in that order; junction bases with no gene match: 8. Written as DNA, the CDR3 is TGTGCCAGCAGTCTTCAGCGGGGGATGGAGACCCAGTACTTC. Amino acids: CASSLQRGMETQYF.

The chain employs TRBV13 and TRBJ1-1, with D perhaps TRBD1 (6 bases). The germline gives CDR1 PRHDT, CDR2 FYEKMQ (reference sequence). V lost 7 bases and J lost 4, with 13 bases in between. The CDR3 has 13 amino acids. The DNA for the CDR3 is TGTGCCAGCATCATACAGGGTGGCACTGAAGCTTTCTTT. It yields the protein CASIIQGGTEAFF.

This clone was seen only once. The V call is TRBV11-2, the J call TRBJ2-3; TRBD2 is a possible D gene (5 bases). The CDR3 extends over 15 amino acids. Trimming shortened V by 5 bases and J by 6 bases, and 18 bases separated the two germline ends. Germline-derived CDR1 and CDR2 are SGHAT and FQNNGV. The CDR3 is CASSPQAGDFDTQYF. The CDR3 DNA reads TGTGCCAGCAGCCCCCAGGCGGGTGATTTTGATACGCAGTATTTT.

The chain employs TRBV4-3 and TRBJ2-5; TRBD1 matches at 9 bases. With V trimmed by 4 bases and J by 5 bases, 8 bases remained unmatched. This CDR3 is 15 amino acids long. The germline V gene has CDR1 LGHNA and CDR2 YSLEER. For the CDR3, the DNA is TGCGCCAGCAGCCCTAGACAGGGGGTGATGGAGACCCAGTACTTC. It encodes CASSPRQGVMETQYF.

This chain links TRBV30 with TRBJ2-1, with D perhaps TRBD1 (5 bases). The CDR3 runs 11 residues. CDR1 and CDR2 from the germline V gene are GTSNPN and SVGIG (reference sequence). The CDR3 DNA is TGTGGGGGCAGCTCCTACAATGAGCAGTTCTTC. Translating gives CGGSSYNEQFF.

The rearrangement uses TRBV4-2 and TRBJ2-7, with 11 bases aligning to TRBD2. CDR3 length equals 17 residues. The V and J ends lost 3 bases and 4 bases, in that order; junction bases with no gene match: 11. Germline CDR1 reads LGHNA; CDR2 reads YNFKEQ. Here the CDR3 DNA reads TGTGCCAGCAGCCAGCATATCACTAGCGGGAGCGAGTACGAGCAGTACTTC. Translating it yields CASSQHITSGSEYEQYF.

V usage is TRBV11-2 and J usage is TRBJ2-7; 7 nucleotides line up with TRBD2. This CDR3 is 17 amino acids long. From germline, CDR1 is SGHAT and CDR2 FQNNGV. Trimming cost V 0 bases and J 4 bases; bases outside gene matches: 12. The DNA of the CDR3 is TGTGCCAGCAGCTTAGAGCTCCCTCTGCGAGCGGGGTACGAGCAGTACTTC. Amino acid sequence: CASSLELPLRAGYEQYF.

This clone was detected only once. The identical CDR3 is also encoded by other nucleotide sequences in the sample. This chain uses TRBV7-2 with TRBJ2-3; TRBD2 matches at 9 bases. The CDR3 is made up of 15 amino acids. The germline V gene encodes CDR1 SGHTA and CDR2 FQGNSA. With 3 bases clipped from V and 4 bases from J, the junction kept 5 bases outside the gene matches. DNA of the CDR3: TGTGCCAGCAGCTTTAGCGGGAGAGGTCCAGATACGCAGTATTTT. The encoded protein is CASSFSGRGPDTQYF.

This sequence joins TRBV18 and TRBJ1-5; possibly TRBD1 for D (5 bases). The CDR3 is 15 amino acids. V was cut by 1 base and J by 0 bases, with 7 bases left in between. Germline V gene sequence: CDR1 KGHSH, CDR2 LQKENI. Written as DNA, the CDR3 is TGTGCCAGCTCACCACAACAGGATAGCAATCAGCCCCAGCATTTT. Translating it yields CASSPQQDSNQPQHF.

The DNA for the CDR3 is TGTGCCAGCAGTTTGGGGCCTTCGGGGTTCTATGGCTACACCTTC. Translated, it gives CASSLGPSGFYGYTF. The chain carries TRBV27 and TRBJ1-2, with D perhaps TRBD1 (5 bases). This CDR3 spans 15 amino acids. Germline V gene sequence: CDR1 MNHEY, CDR2 SMNVEV (reference sequence). The V and J ends lost 3 bases and 4 bases respectively, with 15 bases between them.

This clone is a singleton in its sample. At one end, the junction sequence differs from germline, possibly due to a read error. This chain joins TRBV29-1 and TRBJ2-1; 12 bases agree with TRBD2. Germline assignment: CDR1 SQVTM and CDR2 ANQGSEA. The CDR3 is made up of 16 amino acids. CDR3 DNA sequence: TGCAGCGTGGAAGGGGCAACTAGCGGGAGGAGAAATGAGCAGTTCTTC. Protein: CSVEGATSGRRNEQFF.

The chain couples TRBV9 to TRBJ2-1; 12 bases agree with TRBD2. CDR1 is SGDLS and CDR2 is YYNGEE in the germline V gene. V dropped 3 bases and J dropped 2; count of bases not matched to a gene: 6. The CDR3 is 17 residues long. The CDR3 DNA reads as TGTGCCAGCAGCGCAAGACTAGCGGGAGCTCCCTACAATGAGCAGTTCTTC. It yields the protein CASSARLAGAPYNEQFF.

The chain uses TRBV27 and TRBJ2-7, with a possible D match to TRBD2 (6 bases). The germline V gene has CDR1 MNHEY and CDR2 SMNVEV (reference sequence). The CDR3 contains 15 residues. V gave up 3 bases and J gave up 0 bases, with 12 bases separating them. The CDR3 loop reads CASSLGLRSSYEQYF. As DNA, the CDR3 is TGTGCCAGCAGTTTGGGACTGAGGAGCTCCTACGAGCAGTACTTC.

As to this clone: A read error may explain this, as a much larger clone is one base away. The chain combines TRBV28 with TRBJ2-2, with TRBD2 as a possible D gene (5 bases). The germline V gene has CDR1 MDHEN and CDR2 SYDVKM. CDR3 length: 15 residues. CDR3 bases: TGTACCAGCAGTTTATTCGGGAAGAACACCGGGGAGCTGTTTTTT. Protein product: CTSSLFGKNTGELFF.

This chain connects TRBV5-1 to TRBJ2-7; D ambiguous. The V and J ends lost 4 bases and 3 bases respectively, with 17 bases between them. The germline V gene encodes CDR1 SGHRS and CDR2 YFSETQ. CDR3 size: 15 residues. The CDR3 here is CASSTDPAPFYEQYF. The CDR3, as DNA: TGCGCCAGCAGCACGGACCCGGCCCCATTCTACGAGCAGTACTTC.

The chain is built from TRBV27 and TRBJ1-2; D not certain. The V and J ends lost 6 bases and 6 bases respectively, with 14 bases between them. Germline V gives CDR1 MNHEY, CDR2 SMNVEV (reference sequence). The length of the CDR3 is 13 residues. CDR3 bases: TGTGCCAGCAGCCCTGTGGGGTTCCATGGCTACACCTTC. The encoded protein is CASSPVGFHGYTF.

The chain recombines TRBV5-6 with TRBJ1-4; TRBD1 matches at 7 bases. Per the germline V gene, CDR1 is SGHDT and CDR2 is YYEEEE. Trimming at V came to 4 bases and at J to 5 bases, leaving 8 bases not matched to a gene. The CDR3 spans 15 residues. CDR3 protein: CASSGPGTVNEKLFF. The CDR3 nucleotides are TGTGCCAGCAGCGGACCCGGGACAGTGAATGAAAAACTGTTTTTT.

J is TRBJ2-7 and V is TRBV10-1; TRBD2 aligns across 7 bases. V dropped 6 bases and J dropped 2; count of bases not matched to a gene: 10. The germline V gene has CDR1 WNHNN and CDR2 SYGVQD (reference sequence). The CDR3 sequence is 15 residues long. The CDR3 DNA reads as TGCGCCAGCAGGGACCGGGACGGGACTACCTACGAGCAGTACTTC. Translating it yields CASRDRDGTTYEQYF.

About this clone itself: Other DNA sequences within the sample encode an identical CDR3. The chain uses TRBV18 and TRBJ1-1; D might be TRBD1 (5 bases). CDR1 KGHSH and CDR2 LQKENI come from the germline V gene. V lost 6 bases and J 1 base, leaving 15 bases between the germline ends. This CDR3 comprises 15 residues. The CDR3 DNA reads as TGTGCCAGCTCGCCGGGGCAGGGCAGGAACACTGAAGCTTTCTTT. Protein product: CASSPGQGRNTEAFF.

This clone has ten or more counts. V is TRBV19 and J is TRBJ1-4; D remains ambiguous. V lost 2 bases and J 4 bases, leaving 2 bases between the germline ends. This CDR3 comprises 12 residues. The germline CDR1 and CDR2 sequences are LNHDA and SQIVND (reference sequence). For the CDR3, the DNA is TGTGCCAGTAGTATAAATAATGAAAAACTGTTTTTT. Protein: CASSINNEKLFF.

The chain recombines TRBV15 with TRBJ2-3; D might be TRBD1 or TRBD2, each matching 5 bases. Trimming took off 5 bases at V and 2 bases at J, with 11 bases between the two ends. The germline V gene encodes CDR1 LNHNV and CDR2 YYDKDF (reference sequence). The CDR3 runs to 14 residues. The CDR3 DNA is TGTGCCACCAGCTGGGGACCCGACACAGATACGCAGTATTTT. It encodes CATSWGPDTDTQYF.

The V gene is TRBV7-3, the J gene TRBJ1-3; D gene uncertain. The CDR3 runs to 13 residues. Trimming took off 3 bases at V and 0 bases at J, with 3 bases between the two ends. Germline V gene sequence: CDR1 SGHTA, CDR2 FQGTGA. This CDR3 reads CASSLRSGNTIYF. The DNA for the CDR3 is TGTGCCAGCAGCTTGCGCTCTGGAAACACCATATATTTT.

This chain connects TRBV5-6 to TRBJ2-7; D is perhaps TRBD2 (7 bases). Germline V lookup: CDR1 SGHDT, CDR2 YYEEEE. V lost 1 base, J lost 2 bases, and 16 bases lay in between. The CDR3 length is 16 residues. DNA of the CDR3: TGTGCCAGCAGCTTGTTGGGGGGGGACACACCCTACGAGCAGTACTTC. As protein: CASSLLGGDTPYEQYF.

The chain couples TRBV7-2 to TRBJ2-5; D is perhaps TRBD2 (5 bases). The CDR3 is 14 residues long. Looked up from germline, CDR1 is SGHTA and CDR2 is FQGNSA. Trimming took off 2 bases at V and 5 bases at J, with 12 bases between the two ends. In DNA form, the CDR3 reads TGTGCCAGCAGCTTAATAGAGGGATATGAGACCCAGTACTTC. Its translation: CASSLIEGYETQYF.

The chain combines TRBV7-2 with TRBJ1-5; D remains ambiguous. Germline V gene sequence: CDR1 SGHTA, CDR2 FQGNSA. The CDR3 covers 13 residues. V was cut by 3 bases and J by 9 bases, with 12 bases left in between. In nucleotides, the CDR3 is TGTGCCAGCAGCTTCGGGGTTATAGGGCCCCAGCATTTT. It codes for CASSFGVIGPQHF.